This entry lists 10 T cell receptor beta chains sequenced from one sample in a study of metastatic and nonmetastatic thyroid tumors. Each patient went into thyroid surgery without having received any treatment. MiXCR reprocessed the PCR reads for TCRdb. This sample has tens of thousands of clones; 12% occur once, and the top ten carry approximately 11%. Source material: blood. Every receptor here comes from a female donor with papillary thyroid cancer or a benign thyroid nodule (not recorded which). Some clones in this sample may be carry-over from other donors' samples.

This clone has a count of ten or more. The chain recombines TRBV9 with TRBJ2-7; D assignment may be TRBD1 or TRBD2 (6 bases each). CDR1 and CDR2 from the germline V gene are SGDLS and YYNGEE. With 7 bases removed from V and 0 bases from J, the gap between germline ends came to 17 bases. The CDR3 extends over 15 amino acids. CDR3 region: CASAKGGASSYEQYF. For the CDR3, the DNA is TGTGCCAGCGCTAAGGGGGGCGCTAGCTCCTACGAGCAGTACTTC.

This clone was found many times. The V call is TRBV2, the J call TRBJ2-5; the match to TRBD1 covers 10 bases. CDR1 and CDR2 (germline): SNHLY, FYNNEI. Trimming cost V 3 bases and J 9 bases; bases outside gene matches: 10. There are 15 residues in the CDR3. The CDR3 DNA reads TGTGCCAGCAGTGAGACCCCCGTCGGACAGGGGGCCCAGTACTTC. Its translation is CASSETPVGQGAQYF.

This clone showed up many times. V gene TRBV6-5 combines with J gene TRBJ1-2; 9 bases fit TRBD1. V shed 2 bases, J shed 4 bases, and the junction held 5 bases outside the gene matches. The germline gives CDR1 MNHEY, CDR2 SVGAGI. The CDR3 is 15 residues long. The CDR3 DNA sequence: TGTGCCAGCAGTTACACCAGGGACAGGGCCTATGGCTACACCTTC. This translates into CASSYTRDRAYGYTF.

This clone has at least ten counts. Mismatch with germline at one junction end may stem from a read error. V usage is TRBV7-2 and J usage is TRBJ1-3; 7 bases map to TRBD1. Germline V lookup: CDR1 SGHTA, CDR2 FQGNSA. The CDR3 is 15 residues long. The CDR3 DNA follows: TGTGCCAGCACCTTAAGGACAGGCTCTGGAAACACCATATATTTT. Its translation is CASTLRTGSGNTIYF.

DNA of the CDR3: TGTGCCAGCAGCTTAAGTAGCGGTGCTATAGGAGCCGAGCAGTACTTC. Encoded protein: CASSLSSGAIGAEQYF. The chain employs TRBV11-1 and TRBJ2-7; a weak D match, TRBD2 (6 bases). V shed 2 bases and J shed 6 bases, with 20 bases lying between them. From germline, CDR1 is SGHAT and CDR2 FQDESV (reference sequence). This CDR3 has 16 residues.

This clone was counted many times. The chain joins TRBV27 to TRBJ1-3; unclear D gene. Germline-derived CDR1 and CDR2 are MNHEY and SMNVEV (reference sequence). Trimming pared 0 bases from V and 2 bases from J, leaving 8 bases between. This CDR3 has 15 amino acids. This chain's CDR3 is CASSLSGSTGNTIYF. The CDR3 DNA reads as TGTGCCAGCAGTTTATCGGGGAGCACTGGAAACACCATATATTTT.

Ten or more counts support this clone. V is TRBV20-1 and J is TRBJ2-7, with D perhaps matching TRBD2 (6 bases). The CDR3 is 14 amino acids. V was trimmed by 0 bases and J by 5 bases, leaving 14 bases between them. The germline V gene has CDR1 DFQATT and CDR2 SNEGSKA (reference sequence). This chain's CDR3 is CSARDFGGYHEQYF. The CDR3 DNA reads TGCAGTGCTAGAGATTTCGGGGGATATCACGAGCAGTACTTC.

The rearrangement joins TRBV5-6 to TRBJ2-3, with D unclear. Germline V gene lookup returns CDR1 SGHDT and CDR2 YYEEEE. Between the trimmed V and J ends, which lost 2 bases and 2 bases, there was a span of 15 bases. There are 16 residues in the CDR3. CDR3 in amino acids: CASSLRLLSHTDTQYF. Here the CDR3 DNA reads TGTGCCAGCAGCTTAAGACTCCTCTCTCACACAGATACGCAGTATTTT.

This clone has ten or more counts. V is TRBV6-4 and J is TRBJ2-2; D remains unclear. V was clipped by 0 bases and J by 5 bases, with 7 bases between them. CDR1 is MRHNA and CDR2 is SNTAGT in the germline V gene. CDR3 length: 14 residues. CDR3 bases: TGTGCCAGCAGTGACTCACTTGAAACCGGGGAGCTGTTTTTT. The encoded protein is CASSDSLETGELFF.

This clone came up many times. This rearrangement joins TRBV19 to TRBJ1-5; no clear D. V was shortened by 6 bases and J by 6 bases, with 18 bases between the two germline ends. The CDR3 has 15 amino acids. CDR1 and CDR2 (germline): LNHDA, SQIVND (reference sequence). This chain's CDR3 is CASRIGPLSGQPQHF. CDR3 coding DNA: TGTGCCAGTAGGATTGGGCCGCTTAGCGGTCAGCCCCAGCATTTT.